The 2 T cell receptor beta chains in this list originate from one sample, sequenced in a study of blood T cell repertoires in COVID-19. The table came from immunoSEQ multiplex PCR; TCRdb's copy has only in-frame clones and leaves some out. The table lists about 90,000 clones, approximately 90% of them singletons. What was sequenced was peripheral blood. Source of these receptors: a human donor with active COVID-19. The donor label of this sample is uncertain.

The chain links TRBV6-5 to TRBJ1-2; D unclear. From germline, CDR1 is MNHEY and CDR2 SVGAGI. This CDR3 has 15 amino acids. V was shortened by 0 bases and J by 8 bases, with 16 bases between the two germline ends. CDR3 amino acids: CASSYSGKAVAGYTF. CDR3 nucleotides: TGTGCCAGCAGTTACTCGGGCAAGGCCGTGGCGGGCTACACCTTC.

The chain uses TRBV7-8 and TRBJ2-7, with 10 nucleotides matching TRBD1. This CDR3 comprises 16 residues. V gave up 6 bases and J gave up 0 bases; unmatched junction bases: 8. Germline values: CDR1 SGHVS, CDR2 FQNEAQ. In nucleotides, the CDR3 is TGTGCCAGCAGGCGGGACAGGGGAACTAGCTCCTACGAGCAGTACTTC. This translates into CASRRDRGTSSYEQYF.